This T cell receptor (beta chain) is from a study of CD8 T cells in ankylosing spondylitis. Findings and caveats of the study: Several highly homologous variants made up a TCR beta motif, and this motif appeared characteristic of ankylosing spondylitis blood.

Construction of TCR beta libraries was performed using quantitative 5'-RACE with molecular barcodes. MiXCR, applied by TCRdb to the 5' RACE reads, yields one record per CDR3 protein. The sample contains fewer than 550,000 distinct CDR3 sequences, roughly 5.2% of which appear only once. As to this clonotype: Its antigen is not identified.

This clonotype was sampled from a male donor with ankylosing spondylitis. Sequenced material: blood, either unsorted or a sorted T cell fraction (not recorded which).

CDR3 sequence (DNA): TGTGCCAGCAGCTTCCTCGCTAGCGGGGGGTACAATGAGCAGTTCTTC. This encodes CASSFLASGGYNEQFF. The chain recombines TRBV7-8 with TRBJ2-1, with 11 bases fitting TRBD2. Germline CDR1 is SGHVS and CDR2 is FQNEAQ. This CDR3 region has 16 residues. With V trimmed by 3 bases and J by 4 bases, 5 bases remained unmatched.